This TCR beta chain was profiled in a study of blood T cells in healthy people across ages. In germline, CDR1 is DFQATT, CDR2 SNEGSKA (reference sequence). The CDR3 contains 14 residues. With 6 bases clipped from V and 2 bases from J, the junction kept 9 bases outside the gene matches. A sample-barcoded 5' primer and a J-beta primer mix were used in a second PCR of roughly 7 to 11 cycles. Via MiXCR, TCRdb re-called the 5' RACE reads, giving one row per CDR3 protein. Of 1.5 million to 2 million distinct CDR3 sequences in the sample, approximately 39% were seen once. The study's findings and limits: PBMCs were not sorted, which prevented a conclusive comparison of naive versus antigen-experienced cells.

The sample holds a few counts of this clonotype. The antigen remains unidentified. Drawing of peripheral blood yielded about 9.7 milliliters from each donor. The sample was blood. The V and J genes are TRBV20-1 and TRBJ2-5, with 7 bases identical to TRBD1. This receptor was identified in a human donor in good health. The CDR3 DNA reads TGCAGTGCCAATCCCGGGACAGAGCAAGAGACCCAGTACTTC. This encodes CSANPGTEQETQYF.